These T cell receptor beta chains were read from a single sample in a study of T-cell memory formation after mild COVID-19. MiXCR was run by TCRdb on the 5' RACE reads, yielding one entry per CDR3 protein. Of approximately 480,000 distinct CDR3 sequences detected, approximately 18% appear once; the ten largest clones hold about 12%. Sequenced sample: PBMCs or a T cell subset sorted from them (not recorded which). The receptors were sampled from an adult woman who had mild COVID-19 (a few samples of this study predate the infection). Cell type and time point are not known. CDR3s include the opening cysteine and the closing phenylalanine or tryptophan. Fields, in order: D gene, J gene, V gene, clone size, CDR3 protein, CDR3 DNA. The D gene is left open where the match is weak. Clone size is shown for a subset of rows, as once, few, many or a class of expanded clone.

D: -
J: TRBJ2-1
V: TRBV20-1
size: -
CDR3: CSASEDNEQFF
DNA: TGCAGTGCTAGCGAGGACAATGAGCAGTTCTTC

D: -
J: TRBJ1-1
V: TRBV24-1
size: -
CDR3: CATRQKSNTEAFF
DNA: TGTGCCACCCGACAGAAATCGAACACTGAAGCTTTCTTT

D: TRBD1
J: TRBJ1-1
V: TRBV5-6
size: few
CDR3: CASSRWDRGRDEAFF
DNA: TGTGCCAGCAGCAGGTGGGACAGGGGACGTGATGAAGCTTTCTTT

D: TRBD2
J: TRBJ2-3
V: TRBV11-2
size: many
CDR3: CASSSTSGSTDTQYF
DNA: TGTGCCAGCAGCTCTACTAGCGGTAGCACAGATACGCAGTATTTT

D: -
J: TRBJ1-3
V: TRBV12-3/TRBV12-4
size: -
CDR3: CASSPGSVRNTIYF
DNA: TGTGCCAGCTCTCCCGGGTCAGTAAGAAACACCATATATTTT

D: -
J: TRBJ2-1
V: TRBV27
size: -
CDR3: CASSKGGRGNEQFF
DNA: TGTGCCAGCAGTAAGGGGGGGCGAGGTAATGAGCAGTTCTTC

D: -
J: TRBJ1-1
V: TRBV5-4
size: -
CDR3: CASRGTPNTEAFF
DNA: TGTGCCAGCAGAGGGACACCGAACACTGAAGCTTTCTTT

D: -
J: TRBJ2-7
V: TRBV29-1
size: few
CDR3: CSVEGRGYEQYF
DNA: TGCAGCGTTGAAGGGCGGGGCTACGAGCAGTACTTC

D: -
J: TRBJ2-1
V: TRBV24-1
size: -
CDR3: CATSDWTRTEQFF
DNA: TGTGCCACCAGTGATTGGACAAGAACTGAGCAGTTCTTC

D: TRBD2
J: TRBJ2-3
V: TRBV20-1
size: -
CDR3: CSARVAGVATDTQYF
DNA: TGCAGTGCTAGAGTGGCGGGAGTTGCCACAGATACGCAGTATTTT

D: TRBD1
J: TRBJ2-2
V: TRBV12-3/TRBV12-4
size: few
CDR3: CASSSLPYRTGRNTGELFF
DNA: TGTGCCAGCAGCTCTCTGCCGTATCGGACAGGGAGGAACACCGGGGAGCTGTTTTTT

D: -
J: TRBJ1-5
V: TRBV6-1
size: few
CDR3: CASRLWDSNQPQHF
DNA: TGTGCCAGCAGGCTCTGGGATAGCAATCAGCCCCAGCATTTT

D: TRBD2
J: TRBJ2-3
V: TRBV12-3/TRBV12-4
size: few
CDR3: CASSFWTRKTDTQYF
DNA: TGTGCCAGCAGTTTCTGGACTAGGAAGACAGATACGCAGTATTTT

D: -
J: TRBJ2-5
V: TRBV21-1
size: -
CDR3: CAAYDETQYF
DNA: TGTGCCGCATACGACGAGACCCAGTACTTC

D: -
J: TRBJ2-6
V: TRBV3-1
size: -
CDR3: CASSQSAGANVLTF
DNA: TGTGCCAGCAGCCAGTCGGCAGGGGCCAACGTCCTGACTTTC

D: -
J: TRBJ2-4
V: TRBV15
size: few
CDR3: CATSRGDSGTYDIQYF
DNA: TGTGCCACCAGCAGAGGAGATTCCGGGACTTATGACATTCAGTACTTC

D: TRBD2
J: TRBJ2-1
V: TRBV6-6
size: -
CDR3: CASSALLAGLPNEQFF
DNA: TGTGCCAGCAGTGCCCTCCTAGCGGGACTCCCCAATGAGCAGTTCTTC

D: -
J: TRBJ2-5
V: TRBV7-2
size: few
CDR3: CASSPGGAGGETQYF
DNA: TGTGCCAGCAGCCCAGGCGGGGCGGGCGGGGAGACCCAGTACTTC

D: TRBD2
J: TRBJ2-2
V: TRBV9
size: few
CDR3: CASSPGTSGMAGELFF
DNA: TGTGCCAGCAGCCCAGGGACTAGCGGGATGGCCGGGGAGCTGTTTTTT

D: TRBD1
J: TRBJ1-6
V: TRBV12-3/TRBV12-4
size: few
CDR3: CASSIAWTGGESYNSPLHF
DNA: TGTGCCAGCAGTATAGCCTGGACAGGGGGCGAATCCTATAATTCACCCCTCCACTTT

D: -
J: TRBJ1-5
V: TRBV6-2/TRBV6-3
size: many
CDR3: CASSRGNSNQPQHF
DNA: TGTGCCAGCAGTCGGGGGAATAGCAATCAGCCCCAGCATTTT

D: TRBD1
J: TRBJ2-7
V: TRBV7-9
size: many
CDR3: CASSHTGGYEQYF
DNA: TGTGCCAGCAGCCATACAGGGGGCTACGAGCAGTACTTC

D: -
J: TRBJ2-2
V: TRBV5-1
size: many
CDR3: CASSLVAGAPTGELFF
DNA: TGCGCCAGCAGCTTGGTTGCGGGGGCGCCGACCGGGGAGCTGTTTTTT

D: -
J: TRBJ2-3
V: TRBV29-1
size: few
CDR3: CSVSKTTDTQYF
DNA: TGCAGCGTTTCCAAAACGACGGATACGCAGTATTTT

D: TRBD1
J: TRBJ1-1
V: TRBV18
size: many
CDR3: CASSPGGRNTEAFF
DNA: TGTGCCAGCAGTCCAGGGGGCCGGAACACTGAAGCTTTCTTT

D: -
J: TRBJ2-3
V: TRBV27
size: -
CDR3: CASRTSDTQYF
DNA: TGTGCCAGCAGGACCTCAGATACGCAGTATTTT

D: -
J: TRBJ1-1
V: TRBV7-9
size: many
CDR3: CASSLRGTEAFF
DNA: TGTGCCAGCAGTTTGAGGGGAACTGAAGCTTTCTTT

D: -
J: TRBJ1-4
V: TRBV6-4
size: -
CDR3: CASSEATPAGKLFF
DNA: TGTGCCAGCAGTGAAGCTACCCCGGCAGGAAAACTGTTTTTT

D: TRBD1
J: TRBJ1-1
V: TRBV20-1
size: once
CDR3: CSATDRGNEAFF
DNA: TGCAGTGCCACGGACAGGGGAAATGAAGCTTTCTTT

D: TRBD1
J: TRBJ1-5
V: TRBV6-2/TRBV6-3
size: few
CDR3: CASTGQGDQPQHF
DNA: TGTGCCAGCACAGGACAGGGCGATCAGCCCCAGCATTTT

D: -
J: TRBJ2-4
V: TRBV7-8
size: few
CDR3: CASSLGQILAKNIQYF
DNA: TGTGCCAGCAGCTTAGGACAGATTCTAGCCAAAAACATTCAGTACTTC

D: -
J: TRBJ2-1
V: TRBV12-3/TRBV12-4
size: -
CDR3: CASILGHSGPGGEQFF
DNA: TGTGCCAGCATCCTAGGGCATTCCGGTCCTGGCGGTGAGCAGTTCTTC

D: -
J: TRBJ1-4
V: TRBV12-3/TRBV12-4
size: -
CDR3: CASSPPGTANEKLFF
DNA: TGTGCCAGCAGTCCCCCCGGGACGGCTAATGAAAAACTGTTTTTT

D: TRBD2
J: TRBJ2-1
V: TRBV7-3
size: -
CDR3: CASSLAGLGLDEQFF
DNA: TGTGCCAGCAGCTTAGCGGGACTAGGCCTCGATGAGCAGTTCTTC

D: -
J: TRBJ2-3
V: TRBV29-1
size: once
CDR3: CSFGFPDTQYF
DNA: TGCAGCTTCGGGTTCCCGGATACGCAGTATTTT

D: TRBD1
J: TRBJ2-3
V: TRBV7-2
size: few
CDR3: CASSLGVRGTDTQYF
DNA: TGTGCCAGCAGCTTAGGTGTCAGGGGGACAGATACGCAGTATTTT

D: TRBD1
J: TRBJ2-7
V: TRBV12-3/TRBV12-4
size: many
CDR3: CASSRDRGRHEQYF
DNA: TGTGCCAGCAGCCGGGACAGGGGTAGGCACGAGCAGTACTTC

D: -
J: TRBJ1-4
V: TRBV10-3
size: -
CDR3: CAISQSSTNEKLFF
DNA: TGTGCCATCAGCCAATCATCAACTAATGAAAAACTGTTTTTT

D: TRBD2
J: TRBJ2-7
V: TRBV27
size: -
CDR3: CASKELAGTSSYEQYF
DNA: TGTGCCAGCAAGGAGTTGGCTGGGACTAGCTCCTACGAGCAGTACTTC

D: -
J: TRBJ2-2
V: TRBV5-6
size: -
CDR3: CASSLTLSELFF
DNA: TGTGCCAGCAGCCTGACCCTGTCGGAGCTGTTTTTT

D: -
J: TRBJ2-1
V: TRBV6-5
size: -
CDR3: CASSYNFGGRGTYNEQFF
DNA: TGTGCCAGCAGTTACAACTTTGGAGGGAGAGGGACCTACAATGAGCAGTTCTTC

D: TRBD1
J: TRBJ1-1
V: TRBV6-5
size: few
CDR3: CASSRDRGRSEAFF
DNA: TGTGCCAGCAGTAGGGACAGGGGGCGGTCTGAAGCTTTCTTT

D: -
J: TRBJ2-2
V: TRBV11-2
size: few
CDR3: CASSLFAGTNTGELFF
DNA: TGTGCCAGCAGCTTATTCGCGGGCACGAACACCGGGGAGCTGTTTTTT

D: -
J: TRBJ2-2
V: TRBV3-1
size: -
CDR3: CASSLWTTGELFF
DNA: TGTGCCAGCAGCCTTTGGACAACCGGGGAGCTGTTTTTT

D: -
J: TRBJ2-4
V: TRBV12-3/TRBV12-4
size: few
CDR3: CASSEEGLAKNIQYF
DNA: TGTGCCAGCAGTGAAGAGGGACTGGCCAAAAACATTCAGTACTTC

D: -
J: TRBJ2-3
V: TRBV15
size: -
CDR3: CATSPTRLTDTQYF
DNA: TGTGCCACCAGCCCCACTAGGCTGACAGATACGCAGTATTTT

D: -
J: TRBJ2-1
V: TRBV7-9
size: -
CDR3: CASSLRGQGIRQFF
DNA: TGTGCCAGCAGCTTAAGAGGGCAGGGGATTCGACAGTTCTTC

D: -
J: TRBJ2-3
V: TRBV30
size: few
CDR3: CAWRDSSTDTQYF
DNA: TGTGCCTGGAGGGACTCCAGCACAGATACGCAGTATTTT

D: TRBD1
J: TRBJ2-1
V: TRBV28
size: few
CDR3: CASTLPRDRATDNEQFF
DNA: TGTGCCAGCACCCTCCCCCGGGACAGGGCAACCGACAATGAGCAGTTCTTC